The 4 T cell receptor beta chains below come from one sample, sequenced in a study of shared clonotypes between healthy human individuals. TCRdb's copy holds only in-frame clones and misses some; the assay was immunoSEQ multiplex PCR. The top ten hold roughly 0.13% of the sample, which has some 2,000,000 clones, almost 96% seen once. Material for sequencing was naive CD4+ T cells sorted from blood. Subset defined: CD45RA+ positively selected. All receptors derive from a man in his late teens or twenties in good health.

Details on this clone: Other DNA sequences within the sample encode an identical CDR3. This chain uses TRBV2 with TRBJ1-5; D ambiguous. Trimming stripped 3 bases from V and 0 bases from J, with 6 bases between. This CDR3 is 14 amino acids long. Germline values: CDR1 SNHLY, CDR2 FYNNEI. The CDR3 DNA sequence: TGTGCCAGCAGTGAGGTTTATAGCAATCAGCCCCAGCATTTT. Translation gives CASSEVYSNQPQHF.

A note on this clone: Relative to the germline gene, one junction end is altered; a read error may explain this. DNA of the CDR3: TGTGCCAGCAGCTTAGGATCAACTAGCGGGAGGGCCTCACATTTT. This gives the protein CASSLGSTSGRASHF. The rearrangement joins TRBV11-2 to TRBJ2-3, with TRBD2 matching over 13 bases. This CDR3 is built from 15 residues. Germline CDR1 reads SGHAT; CDR2 reads FQNNGV.

The CDR3: CASSPRFF. DNA for the CDR3: TGTGCCAGCAGCCCCCGATTCTTT. The J gene is TRBJ1-1, the V gene TRBV7-9, with D uncertain. V lost 5 bases and J lost 14, with 6 bases in between. The CDR3 has 8 residues. The V gene's germline CDR1 is SEHNR and CDR2 FQNEAQ (reference sequence).

About this clone itself: Since a much larger clone is just one base distant, this may be a read error. This sample includes further DNA sequences coding for the same CDR3. The J gene is TRBJ2-7, the V gene TRBV11-2; D is uncertain. The CDR3 is 11 amino acids. The germline gives CDR1 SGHAT, CDR2 FQNNGV. V shed 1 base and J shed 4 bases, with 2 bases lying between them. Written as DNA, the CDR3 is TGTGCCAGCAGCTTAGCTTACGAGCAGTACTTC. It translates to CASSLAYEQYF.